The following is a TCR beta chain sequence with its context. Its antigen is unknown. These data originate in a study of cytomegalovirus exposure and HLA in healthy donors. Study background: Roughly 77 million unique TCRs from HLA-typed donors made up an early data release.

Study-wide results and limits: There were some public TCRs occurring in many donors, but most TCR sequences were rare. Reports state that TCR beta sequences accurately predicted most subjects' HLA-A and HLA-B alleles.

Sampled while nominally healthy, donors likely had unrecorded immune exposures. V lost 7 bases to trimming and J lost 8 bases; unmatched junction nucleotides: 6. Germline V gene lookup returns CDR1 SQVTM and CDR2 ANQGSEA. The CDR3 loop spans 12 amino acids. This PCR relied on a set of 60 Vbeta primers and 13 Jbeta primers. This table comes from immunoSEQ multiplex PCR, and its TCRdb copy is limited to in-frame clones, with some not included. The sample gives some 100,000 clones, 75% to 85% of which show up once; roughly 1.2% is in the top ten. The chain carries TRBV29-1 and TRBJ2-1; TRBD1 agrees at 9 bases. The sample taken for sequencing was PBMCs. This TCR came from a woman younger than 35 in good health and CMV-seronegative. This CDR3 is CSADRGWDEQFF. The DNA of the CDR3 is TGCAGCGCGGACAGGGGCTGGGATGAGCAGTTCTTC.